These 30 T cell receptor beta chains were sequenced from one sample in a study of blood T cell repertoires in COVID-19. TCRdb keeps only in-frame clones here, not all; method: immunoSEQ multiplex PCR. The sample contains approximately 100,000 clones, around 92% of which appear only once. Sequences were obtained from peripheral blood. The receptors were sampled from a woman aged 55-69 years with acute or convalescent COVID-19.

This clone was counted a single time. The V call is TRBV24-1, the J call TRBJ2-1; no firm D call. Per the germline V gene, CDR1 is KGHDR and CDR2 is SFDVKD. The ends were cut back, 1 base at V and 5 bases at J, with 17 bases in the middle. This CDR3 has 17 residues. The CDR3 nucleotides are TGTGCCACCAGTGATTTCCACGGGTCCGAGACCCACAATGAGCAGTTCTTC. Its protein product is CATSDFHGSETHNEQFF.

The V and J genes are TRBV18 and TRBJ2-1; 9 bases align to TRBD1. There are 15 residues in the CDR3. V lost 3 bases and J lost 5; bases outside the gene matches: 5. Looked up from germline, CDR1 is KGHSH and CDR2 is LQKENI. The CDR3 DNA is TGTGCCAGCTCACCCCGGGACAGGGCTAACAATGAGCAGTTCTTC. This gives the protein CASSPRDRANNEQFF.

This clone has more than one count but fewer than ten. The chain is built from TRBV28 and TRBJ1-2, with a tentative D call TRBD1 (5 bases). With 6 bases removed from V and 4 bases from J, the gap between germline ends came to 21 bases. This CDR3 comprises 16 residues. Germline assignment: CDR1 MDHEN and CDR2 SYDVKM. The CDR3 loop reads CASRRGREALFYGYTF. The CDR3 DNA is TGTGCCAGCAGAAGGGGCAGGGAAGCACTTTTCTATGGCTACACCTTC.

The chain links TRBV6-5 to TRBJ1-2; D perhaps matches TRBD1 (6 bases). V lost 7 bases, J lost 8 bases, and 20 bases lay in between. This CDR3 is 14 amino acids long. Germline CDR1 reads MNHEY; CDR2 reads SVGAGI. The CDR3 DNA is TGTGCCAGCACTACTTCCGGGGGGCTAACGGGCTACACCTTC. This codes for CASTTSGGLTGYTF.

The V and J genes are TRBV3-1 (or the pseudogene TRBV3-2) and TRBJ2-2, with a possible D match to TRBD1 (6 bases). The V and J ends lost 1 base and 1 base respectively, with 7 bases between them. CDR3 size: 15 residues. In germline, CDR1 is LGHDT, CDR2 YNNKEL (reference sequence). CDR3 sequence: CASSQGGGNTGELFF. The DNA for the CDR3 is TGTGCCAGCAGCCAAGGAGGGGGGAACACCGGGGAGCTGTTTTTT.

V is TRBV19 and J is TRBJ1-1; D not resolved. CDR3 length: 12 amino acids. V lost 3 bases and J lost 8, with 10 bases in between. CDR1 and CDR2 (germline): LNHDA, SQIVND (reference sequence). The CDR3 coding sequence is TGTGCCAGTAGTATTCCCGGAGGAGAAGCTTTCTTT. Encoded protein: CASSIPGGEAFF.

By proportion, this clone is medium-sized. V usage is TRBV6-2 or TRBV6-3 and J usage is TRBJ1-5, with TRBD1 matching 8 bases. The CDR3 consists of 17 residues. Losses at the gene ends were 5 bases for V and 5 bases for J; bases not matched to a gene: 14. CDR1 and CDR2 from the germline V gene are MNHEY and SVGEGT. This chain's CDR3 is CASSTNPDRGWYQPQHF. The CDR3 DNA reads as TGTGCCAGCAGTACTAACCCCGACAGGGGATGGTATCAGCCCCAGCATTTT.

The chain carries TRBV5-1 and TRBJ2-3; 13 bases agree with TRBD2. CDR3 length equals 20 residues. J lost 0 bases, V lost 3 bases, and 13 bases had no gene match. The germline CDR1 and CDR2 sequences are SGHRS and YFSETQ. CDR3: CASSSPGLAGKGVSTDTQYF. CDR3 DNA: TGCGCCAGCAGCTCACCGGGACTAGCGGGAAAGGGAGTAAGCACAGATACGCAGTATTTT.

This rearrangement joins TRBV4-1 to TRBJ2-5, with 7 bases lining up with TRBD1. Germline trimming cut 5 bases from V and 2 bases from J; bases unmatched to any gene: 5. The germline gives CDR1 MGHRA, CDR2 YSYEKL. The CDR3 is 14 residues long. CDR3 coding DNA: TGCGCCAGCAGCTCTTCGGACAGGCAAGAGACCCAGTACTTC. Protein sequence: CASSSSDRQETQYF.

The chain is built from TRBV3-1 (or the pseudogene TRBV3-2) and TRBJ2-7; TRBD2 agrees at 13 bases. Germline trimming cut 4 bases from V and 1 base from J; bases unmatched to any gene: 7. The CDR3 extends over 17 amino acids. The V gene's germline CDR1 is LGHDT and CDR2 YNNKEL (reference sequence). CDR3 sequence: CASSPLPGLAGSYEQYV. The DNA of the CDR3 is TGTGCCAGCAGCCCCCTCCCGGGACTAGCGGGATCCTACGAGCAGTACGTC.

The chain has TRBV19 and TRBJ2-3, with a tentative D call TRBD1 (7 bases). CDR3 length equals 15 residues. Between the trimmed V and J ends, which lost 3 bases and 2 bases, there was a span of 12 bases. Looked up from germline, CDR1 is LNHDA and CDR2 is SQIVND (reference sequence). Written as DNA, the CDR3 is TGTGCCAGTAGTATGCGGAGGGGGCACACAGATACGCAGTATTTT. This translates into CASSMRRGHTDTQYF.

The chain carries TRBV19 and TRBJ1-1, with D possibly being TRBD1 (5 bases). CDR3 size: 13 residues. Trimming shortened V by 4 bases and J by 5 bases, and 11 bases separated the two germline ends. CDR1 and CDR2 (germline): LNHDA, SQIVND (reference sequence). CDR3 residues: CASSTTGYTEAFF. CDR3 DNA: TGTGCCAGTAGTACCACAGGCTATACTGAAGCTTTCTTT.

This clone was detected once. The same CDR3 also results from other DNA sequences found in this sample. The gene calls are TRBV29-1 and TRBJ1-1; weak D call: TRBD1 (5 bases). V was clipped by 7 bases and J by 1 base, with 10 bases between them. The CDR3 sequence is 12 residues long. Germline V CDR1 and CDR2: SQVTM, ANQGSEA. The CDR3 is CSGRQTNTEAFF. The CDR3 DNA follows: TGCAGCGGGAGACAGACGAACACTGAAGCTTTCTTT.

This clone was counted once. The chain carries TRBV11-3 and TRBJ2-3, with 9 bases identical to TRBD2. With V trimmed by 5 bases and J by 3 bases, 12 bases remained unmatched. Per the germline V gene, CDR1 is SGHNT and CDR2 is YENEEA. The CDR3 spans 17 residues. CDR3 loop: CASSTGVAGEVTDTQYF. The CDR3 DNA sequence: TGTGCCAGCAGCACCGGGGTAGCGGGAGAAGTGACAGATACGCAGTATTTT.

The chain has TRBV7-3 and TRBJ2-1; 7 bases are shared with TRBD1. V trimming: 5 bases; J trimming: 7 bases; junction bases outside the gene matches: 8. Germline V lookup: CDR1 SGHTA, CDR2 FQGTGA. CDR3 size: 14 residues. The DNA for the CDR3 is TGTGCCAGCAGCCCCCAGGACAGGTTGAATGAGCAGTTCTTC. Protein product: CASSPQDRLNEQFF.

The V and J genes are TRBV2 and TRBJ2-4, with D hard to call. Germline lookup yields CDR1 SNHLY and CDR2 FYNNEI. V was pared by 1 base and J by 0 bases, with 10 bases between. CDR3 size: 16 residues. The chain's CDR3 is CASSEDSSAAKNIQYF. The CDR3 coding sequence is TGTGCCAGCAGTGAAGACTCTAGTGCAGCCAAAAACATTCAGTACTTC.

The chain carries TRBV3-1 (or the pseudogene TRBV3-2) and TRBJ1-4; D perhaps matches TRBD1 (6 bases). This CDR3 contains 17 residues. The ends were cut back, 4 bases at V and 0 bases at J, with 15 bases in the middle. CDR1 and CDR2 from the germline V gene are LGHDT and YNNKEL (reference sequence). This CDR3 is CASSPSGTPATNEKLFF. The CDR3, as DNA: TGTGCCAGCAGCCCATCCGGGACACCTGCAACTAATGAAAAACTGTTTTTT.

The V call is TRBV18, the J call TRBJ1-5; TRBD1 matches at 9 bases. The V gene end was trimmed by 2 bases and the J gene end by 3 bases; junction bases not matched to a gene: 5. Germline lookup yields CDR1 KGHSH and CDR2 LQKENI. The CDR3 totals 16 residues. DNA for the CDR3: TGTGCCAGCTCACCAAAGACAGGGGGGCTCAATCAGCCCCAGCATTTT. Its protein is CASSPKTGGLNQPQHF.

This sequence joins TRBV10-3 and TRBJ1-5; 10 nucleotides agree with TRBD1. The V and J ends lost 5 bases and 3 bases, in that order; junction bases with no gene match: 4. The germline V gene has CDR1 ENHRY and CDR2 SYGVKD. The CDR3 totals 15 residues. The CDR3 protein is CAISPGQGINQPQHF. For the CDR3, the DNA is TGTGCCATCAGTCCGGGACAGGGGATCAATCAGCCCCAGCATTTT.

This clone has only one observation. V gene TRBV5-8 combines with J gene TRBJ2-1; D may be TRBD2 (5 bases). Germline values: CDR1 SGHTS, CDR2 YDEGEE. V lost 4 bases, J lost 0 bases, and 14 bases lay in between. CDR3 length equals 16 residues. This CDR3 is CASSTPSQRSYNEQFF. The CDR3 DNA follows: TGTGCCAGCAGCACCCCTAGCCAACGCTCCTACAATGAGCAGTTCTTC.

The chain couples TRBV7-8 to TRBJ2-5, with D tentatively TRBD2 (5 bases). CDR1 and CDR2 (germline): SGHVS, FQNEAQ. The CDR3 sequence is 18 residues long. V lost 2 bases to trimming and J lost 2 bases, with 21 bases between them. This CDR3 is CASSLRFRSWERQETQYF. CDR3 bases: TGTGCCAGCAGCTTACGATTCAGGTCGTGGGAGAGACAAGAGACCCAGTACTTC.

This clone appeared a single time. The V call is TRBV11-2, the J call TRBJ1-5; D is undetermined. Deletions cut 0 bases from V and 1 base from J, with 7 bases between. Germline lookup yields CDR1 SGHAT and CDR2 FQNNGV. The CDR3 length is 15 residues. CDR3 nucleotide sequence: TGTGCCAGCAGCTTAGAGCGCCACAGCAATCAGCCCCAGCATTTT. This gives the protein CASSLERHSNQPQHF. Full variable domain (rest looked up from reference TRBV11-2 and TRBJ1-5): EAGVAQSPRYKIIEKRQSVAFWCNPISGHATLYWYQQILGQGPKLLIQFQNNGVVDDSQLPKDRFSAERLKGVDSTLKIQPAKLEDSAVYLCASSLERHSNQPQHFGDGTRLSIL.

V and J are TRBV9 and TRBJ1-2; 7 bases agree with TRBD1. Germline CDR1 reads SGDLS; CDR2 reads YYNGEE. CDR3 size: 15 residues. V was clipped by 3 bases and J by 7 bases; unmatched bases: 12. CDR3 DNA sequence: TGTGCCAGCAGCGCCGGATCGACAGGGATGGCTGGCTACACCTTC. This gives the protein CASSAGSTGMAGYTF.

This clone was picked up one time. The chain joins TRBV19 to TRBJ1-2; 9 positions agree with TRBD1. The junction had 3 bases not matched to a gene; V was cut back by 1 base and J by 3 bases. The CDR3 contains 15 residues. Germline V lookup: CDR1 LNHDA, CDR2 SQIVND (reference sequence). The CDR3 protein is CASSIVWTGDYGYTF. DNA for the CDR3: TGTGCCAGTAGTATAGTCTGGACAGGGGACTATGGCTACACCTTC.

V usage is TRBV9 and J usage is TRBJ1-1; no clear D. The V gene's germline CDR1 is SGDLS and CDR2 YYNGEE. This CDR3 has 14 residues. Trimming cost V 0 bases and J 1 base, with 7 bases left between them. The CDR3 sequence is CASSVARGNTEAFF. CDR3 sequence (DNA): TGTGCCAGCAGCGTAGCGAGAGGGAACACTGAAGCTTTCTTT.

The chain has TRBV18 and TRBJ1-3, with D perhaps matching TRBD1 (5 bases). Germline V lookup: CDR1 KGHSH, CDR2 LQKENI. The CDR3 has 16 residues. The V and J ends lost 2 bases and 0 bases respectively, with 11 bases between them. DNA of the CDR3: TGTGCCAGCTCACCAGGGGCTCTCAACTCTGGAAACACCATATATTTT. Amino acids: CASSPGALNSGNTIYF.

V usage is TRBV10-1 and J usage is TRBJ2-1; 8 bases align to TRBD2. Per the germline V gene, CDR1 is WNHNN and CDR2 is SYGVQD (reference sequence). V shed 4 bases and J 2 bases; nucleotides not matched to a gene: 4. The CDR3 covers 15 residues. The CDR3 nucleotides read TGCGCCAGCAGTGCCGAGGGACTAGCCTACAATGAGCAGTTCTTC. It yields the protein CASSAEGLAYNEQFF.

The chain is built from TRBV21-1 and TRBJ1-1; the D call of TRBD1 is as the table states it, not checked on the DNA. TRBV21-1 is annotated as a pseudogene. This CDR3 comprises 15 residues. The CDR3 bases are TGTGCCAGCAGCACGTACAGGGGGCTTGACACTGAAGCTTTCTTT. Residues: CASSTYRGLDTEAFF.

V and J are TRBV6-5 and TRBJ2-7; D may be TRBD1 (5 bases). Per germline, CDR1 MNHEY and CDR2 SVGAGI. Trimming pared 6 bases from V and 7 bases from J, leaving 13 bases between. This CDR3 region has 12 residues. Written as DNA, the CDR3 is TGTGCCAGCAGCGCAGGGTATTCAGAGCAGTACGTC. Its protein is CASSAGYSEQYV.

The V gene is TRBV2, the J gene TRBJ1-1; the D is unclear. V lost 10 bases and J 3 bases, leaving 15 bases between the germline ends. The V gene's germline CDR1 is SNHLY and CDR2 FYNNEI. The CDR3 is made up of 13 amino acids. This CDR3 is CATSVPSDTEAFF. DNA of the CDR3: TGTGCCACTTCCGTGCCTTCAGACACTGAAGCTTTCTTT.